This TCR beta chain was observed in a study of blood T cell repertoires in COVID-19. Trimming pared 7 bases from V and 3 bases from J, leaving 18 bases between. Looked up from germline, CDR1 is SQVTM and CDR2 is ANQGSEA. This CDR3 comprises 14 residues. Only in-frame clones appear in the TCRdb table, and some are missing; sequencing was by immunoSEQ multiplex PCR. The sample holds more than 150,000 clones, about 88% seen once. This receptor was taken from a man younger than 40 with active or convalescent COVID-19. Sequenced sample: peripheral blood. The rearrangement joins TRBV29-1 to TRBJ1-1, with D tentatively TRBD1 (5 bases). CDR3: CSAGGYWVDTEAFF. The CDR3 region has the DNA TGCAGCGCCGGGGGGTATTGGGTGGACACTGAAGCTTTCTTT.